These 6 T cell receptor beta chains share one sample of origin, sequenced in a study of tumor and adjacent non-tumor tissue in lung cancer. A modified ARM-PCR protocol with three rounds of nested PCR amplified TCRbeta. Each CDR3 protein is one row after TCRdb ran MiXCR on the multiplex PCR reads. Among 68,000 or so distinct CDR3 sequences, approximately 63% were seen once, and the ten largest hold 20% to 25%. This sample's RNA came from whole unsorted tissue. Sequenced input: lung tumor tissue. The receptor source for this set is a man aged 50 to 59 with non-small cell lung cancer.

Ten or more counts support this clonotype. The chain combines TRBV6-1 with TRBJ2-7, with 7 bases identical to TRBD1. With V trimmed by 10 bases and J by 1 base, 7 bases remained unmatched. This CDR3 has 13 residues. The germline gives CDR1 MNHNS, CDR2 SASEGT. The CDR3 nucleotides read TGTGCCACCGGGCGACAGGGATCCTACGAGCAGTACTTC. It encodes CATGRQGSYEQYF.

The sample holds a few counts of this clonotype. This could be a read error, since a much larger clone is one nucleotide away. The rearrangement joins TRBV6-6 to TRBJ2-6; D uncertain. CDR1 is MNHNY, CDR2 SVGAGI, per germline (reference sequence). The CDR3 length is 16 residues. CDR3 nucleotide sequence: TGTACCAGCAGTTTGGCCAGGAGCTCTGGGGCCAACGTCCTGACTTTC. Translated: CTSSLARSSGANVLTF.

By proportion, this clonotype is medium-sized. The chain employs TRBV12-3 or TRBV12-4 and TRBJ2-3; D possibly matches TRBD1 or TRBD2 (6 bases each). This CDR3 has 15 residues. V was trimmed by 5 bases and J by 2 bases, leaving 14 bases between them. The CDR3 sequence is CASSGGLGSTDTQYF. The CDR3 DNA reads as TGTGCCAGCAGTGGGGGGCTGGGGTCCACAGATACGCAGTATTTT.

In regard to this clonotype: The junction and the germline gene differ at one end; a read error may be behind it. The J gene is TRBJ2-4, the V gene TRBV11-2, with a possible D match to TRBD2 (6 bases). Germline V lookup: CDR1 SGHAT, CDR2 FQNNGV. CDR3 length equals 16 residues. For the CDR3, the DNA is TGTGCCAGCAGCGCATTGGGTGGGGAGGCCAAAAGCATTCAGTACTTC. This codes for CASSALGGEAKSIQYF.

As for this clonotype: A read error may explain this, as a much larger clone is one base away. The gene calls are TRBV12-3 or TRBV12-4 and TRBJ2-7; 8 bases match TRBD1. This CDR3 is 14 amino acids long. CDR3 DNA: TGTGCCAACAGTTTAGGACAGGGAGCCTACGAGCAGTACTTC. Its protein is CANSLGQGAYEQYF.

As for this clonotype: One base away lies a much larger clone, so this may be a sequencing read error. The rearrangement links TRBV5-4 to TRBJ2-7, with D uncertain. Germline values: CDR1 SGHNT, CDR2 YYREEE (reference sequence). The length of the CDR3 is 12 residues. CDR3 sequence reads: CATSYNSYEQYF. In DNA, the CDR3 is TGTGCCACCAGCTATAACTCCTACGAGCAGTACTTC.